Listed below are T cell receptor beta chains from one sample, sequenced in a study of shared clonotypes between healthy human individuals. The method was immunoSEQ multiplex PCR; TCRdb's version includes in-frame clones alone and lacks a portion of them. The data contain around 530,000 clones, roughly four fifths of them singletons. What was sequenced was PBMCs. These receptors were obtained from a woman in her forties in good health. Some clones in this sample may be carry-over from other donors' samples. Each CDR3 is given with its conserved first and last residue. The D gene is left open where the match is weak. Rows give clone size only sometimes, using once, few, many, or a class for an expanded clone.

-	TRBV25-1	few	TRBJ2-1	CASSDRRFNNEQFF	TGTGCCAGCAGTGATAGGAGGTTTAACAATGAGCAGTTCTTC
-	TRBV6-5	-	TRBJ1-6	CASSYGDSSSPLHF	TGTGCCAGCAGTTACGGCGACAGCAGTTCACCCCTCCACTTT
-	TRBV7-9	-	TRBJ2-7	CASSSFTSLSYEQYF	TGTGCCAGCAGCTCATTTACTAGCCTCTCCTACGAGCAGTACTTC
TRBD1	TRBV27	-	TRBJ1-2	CASKVTPGQPYGYTF	TGTGCCAGCAAGGTGACCCCGGGACAGCCCTATGGCTACACCTTC
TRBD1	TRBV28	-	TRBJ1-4	CASSLTGEREKLFF	TGTGCCAGCAGTCTGACAGGGGAGCGAGAAAAACTGTTTTTT
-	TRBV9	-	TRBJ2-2	CASSVRDSYTGELFF	TGTGCCAGCAGCGTGAGGGACTCCTATACCGGGGAGCTGTTTTTT
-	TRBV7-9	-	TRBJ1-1	CASSPPLLYSDTEAFF	TGTGCCAGCAGCCCACCGTTATTGTATTCGGACACTGAAGCTTTCTTT
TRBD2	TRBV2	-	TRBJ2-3	CASRRGSGAPDTQYF	TGTGCCAGCAGGAGGGGTAGCGGGGCGCCAGATACGCAGTATTTT
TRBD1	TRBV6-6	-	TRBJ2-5	CASSRTGTGGQETQYF	TGTGCCAGCAGTAGGACCGGGACAGGGGGGCAAGAGACCCAGTACTTC
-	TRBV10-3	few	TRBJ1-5	CAIRGRENQPQHF	TGTGCCATCAGGGGGAGGGAAAATCAGCCCCAGCATTTT
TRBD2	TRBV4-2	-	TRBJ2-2	CASSQDPAGGRTGELFF	TGTGCCAGCAGCCAAGACCCCGCGGGCGGGAGGACCGGGGAGCTGTTTTTT
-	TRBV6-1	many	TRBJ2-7	CASLRALGMGYEQYF	TGTGCCAGCTTAAGGGCCCTGGGAATGGGCTACGAGCAGTACTTC
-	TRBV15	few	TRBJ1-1	CATSRVGAEAFF	TGTGCCACCAGCAGAGTAGGGGCTGAAGCTTTCTTT
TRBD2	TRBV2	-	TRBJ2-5	CASVPGLAGETQYF	TGTGCCAGCGTTCCAGGACTAGCGGGAGAGACCCAGTACTTC
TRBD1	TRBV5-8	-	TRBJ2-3	CASSLGQGADTQYF	TGTGCCAGCAGCTTGGGACAGGGGGCAGATACGCAGTATTTT
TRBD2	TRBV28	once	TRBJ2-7	CASRPGGAGGEQYF	TGTGCCAGCAGACCCGGGGGCGCGGGGGGCGAGCAGTACTTC
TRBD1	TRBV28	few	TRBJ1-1	CASSQRDRGWANTEAFF	TGTGCCAGCAGTCAACGAGACAGGGGGTGGGCGAACACTGAAGCTTTCTTT
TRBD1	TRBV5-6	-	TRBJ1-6	CASSSPRGGPNNSPLHF	TGTGCCAGCAGCTCCCCCAGGGGGGGCCCTAATAATTCACCCCTCCACTTT